What follows are 24 T cell receptor beta chains derived from one specimen sequenced in a study of response to subunit inactivated influenza vaccine. From the RT-PCR reads, TCRdb called clonotypes with MiXCR, one entry per CDR3 protein. Seen here are about 530,000 distinct CDR3 sequences, 10% to 15% observed once, and the top ten hold 10%. Sequenced here: PBMCs from blood, sampled on the day of vaccination. These receptors were collected from a man over 45 who received an inactivated influenza vaccine.

This clonotype was observed many times. This chain joins TRBV20-1 and TRBJ2-3, with 9 nucleotides matching TRBD2. J gave up 2 bases and V 6 bases, and 6 bases lay outside the gene matches. Germline values: CDR1 DFQATT, CDR2 SNEGSKA (reference sequence). The CDR3 runs 14 residues. As DNA, the CDR3 is TGCAGTGCCCAACCTAGCGGGGACACAGATACGCAGTATTTT. Its protein product is CSAQPSGDTDTQYF.

This clonotype was detected a few times. V is TRBV27 and J is TRBJ2-7, with 8 bases lining up with TRBD1. The CDR3 is 15 amino acids. The germline CDR1 and CDR2 sequences are MNHEY and SMNVEV (reference sequence). With 2 bases clipped from V and 2 bases from J, the junction kept 5 bases outside the gene matches. CDR3 DNA sequence: TGTGCCAGCAGTTTAAGGGGACAGGTACCCTACGAGCAGTACTTC. This gives the protein CASSLRGQVPYEQYF.

This clonotype appeared many times. The rearrangement joins TRBV10-2 to TRBJ2-7, with a possible D match to TRBD1 (7 bases). In germline, CDR1 is WSHSY, CDR2 SAAADI. Trimming removed 7 bases from V and 7 bases from J, with 20 bases in between. The CDR3 totals 14 residues. The CDR3 DNA reads as TGCGCCAGCACCCGAGGAGGACAGGCGGGGGAGCAGTACTTC. Translated: CASTRGGQAGEQYF.

The rearrangement links TRBV29-1 to TRBJ2-3; the D call may be TRBD1 or TRBD2 (7 bases each). The CDR3 loop spans 12 amino acids. Trimming took 5 bases from V and 5 from J, leaving 11 bases between them. The germline CDR1 and CDR2 sequences are SQVTM and ANQGSEA. The CDR3 sequence is CSVIRGGDTQYF. DNA for the CDR3: TGCAGCGTTATCAGGGGGGGAGATACGCAGTATTTT.

This chain joins TRBV7-6 and TRBJ2-3, with 13 bases matching TRBD2. J gave up 2 bases and V 5 bases, and 4 bases lay outside the gene matches. CDR1 and CDR2 (germline): SGHVS, FNYEAQ. There are 16 residues in the CDR3. CDR3 nucleotide sequence: TGTGCCAGCAGCCCCGGACTAGCGGGGGACACAGATACGCAGTATTTT. This codes for CASSPGLAGDTDTQYF.

This clonotype has only one observation. At one end the junction does not follow the germline gene, possibly because of a read error. The rearrangement uses TRBV9 and TRBJ2-1, with 7 bases identical to TRBD2. The CDR3 is 15 residues long. Germline V gives CDR1 SGDLS, CDR2 YYNGEE. CDR3 protein: CASSTVGTNYNERFF. The CDR3 DNA reads TGTGCCAGCAGCACTGTTGGGACTAACTACAATGAGCGGTTCTTC.

This clonotype was found a few times. V and J are TRBV20-1 and TRBJ2-5, with 9 bases fitting TRBD2. Germline CDR1 and CDR2: DFQATT and SNEGSKA (reference sequence). This CDR3 has 16 residues. Unmatched junction bases numbered 8, after V lost 0 bases and J lost 3 bases. CDR3 bases: TGCAGTGCTAGAGATCTTGGCGCGGGAGGGAAAGAGACCCAGTACTTC. Translating gives CSARDLGAGGKETQYF.

As regards this clonotype: Mismatch with germline at one junction end may stem from a read error. The V gene is TRBV7-9, the J gene TRBJ2-7; D is ambiguous. Germline V lookup: CDR1 SEHNR, CDR2 FQNEAQ (reference sequence). This CDR3 is 12 amino acids long. The CDR3 loop reads CASSLIGYEEYF. In nucleotides, the CDR3 is TGTGCCAGCAGCTTAATCGGGTACGAGGAGTACTTC. Variable domain in full (rest from reference TRBV7-9 and TRBJ2-7): DTGVSQNPRHKITKRGQNVTFRCDPISEHNRLYWYRQTLGQGPEFLTYFQNEAQLEKSRLLSDRFSAERPKGSFSTLEIQRTEQGDSAMYLCASSLIGYEEYFGPGTRLTVT.

The V gene is TRBV20-1, the J gene TRBJ2-1, with 8 bases that match TRBD1. Looked up from germline, CDR1 is DFQATT and CDR2 is SNEGSKA (reference sequence). V shed 6 bases, J shed 0 bases, and the junction held 10 bases outside the gene matches. There are 16 residues in the CDR3. This CDR3 reads CSADDWTGSSYNEQFF. The CDR3 DNA sequence: TGCAGTGCGGACGATTGGACAGGGAGCTCCTACAATGAGCAGTTCTTC.

This clonotype was seen only a few times. V and J are TRBV6-2 or TRBV6-3 and TRBJ2-5; D gene uncertain. This CDR3 contains 15 residues. The V end lost 0 bases, the J end lost 1 base, and 9 bases lay between the germline ends. CDR1 MNHEY and CDR2 SVGEGT come from the germline V gene. CDR3 protein: CASSYSGYPQETQYF. The CDR3 DNA reads TGTGCCAGCAGTTACTCAGGGTACCCCCAAGAGACCCAGTACTTC.

This clonotype appeared many times. The chain recombines TRBV5-1 with TRBJ2-7; D remains unclear. The CDR3 length is 11 residues. Looked up from germline, CDR1 is SGHRS and CDR2 is YFSETQ. Between the trimmed V and J ends, which lost 1 base and 6 bases, there was a span of 5 bases. CDR3 residues: CASSLYSEQYF. The CDR3 DNA reads TGCGCCAGCAGCTTGTATAGCGAGCAGTACTTC.

This sequence joins TRBV20-1 and TRBJ2-5; D remains ambiguous. Trimming pared 6 bases from V and 3 bases from J, leaving 8 bases between. The CDR3 has 11 residues. The germline V gene has CDR1 DFQATT and CDR2 SNEGSKA (reference sequence). In DNA, the CDR3 is TGCAGTGCGGTTACAAAAGAGACCCAGTACTTC. This translates into CSAVTKETQYF.

Ten or more counts support this clonotype. The rearrangement links TRBV10-3 to TRBJ2-7, with D maybe TRBD2 (6 bases). CDR1 is ENHRY, CDR2 SYGVKD, per germline. CDR3 length equals 14 residues. The V and J ends lost 10 bases and 0 bases respectively, with 16 bases between them. The CDR3 loop is CATLWGVNSYEQYF. The CDR3 nucleotides are TGTGCCACTCTGTGGGGGGTTAACTCCTACGAGCAGTACTTC.

This clonotype was seen a few times. The V call is TRBV11-2, the J call TRBJ1-4; D not resolved. Trimming stripped 5 bases from V and 10 bases from J, with 14 bases between. The CDR3 contains 13 residues. The germline CDR1 and CDR2 sequences are SGHAT and FQNNGV. Written as DNA, the CDR3 is TGTGCCAGCAGCCCGGACCCGCGGGCAAAACTGTTTTTT. Amino acids: CASSPDPRAKLFF.

This clonotype was picked up many times. The CDR3 sequence: CASSLTDTEAFF. CDR3 DNA sequence: TGCGCCAGCAGCCTAACAGACACTGAAGCTTTCTTT. The chain couples TRBV5-1 to TRBJ1-1; D is undetermined. CDR3 length equals 12 residues. Trimming pared 4 bases from V and 3 bases from J, leaving 7 bases between. Germline lookup yields CDR1 SGHRS and CDR2 YFSETQ. Supplemented by reference TRBV5-1 and TRBJ1-1, the full variable domain reads KAGVTQTPRYLIKTRGQQVTLSCSPISGHRSVSWYQQTPGQGLQFLFEYFSETQRNKGNFPGRFSGRQFSNSRSEMNVSTLELGDSALYLCASSLTDTEAFFGQGTRLTVV.

This clonotype was found a few times. J is TRBJ1-5 and V is TRBV12-3 or TRBV12-4; weak D call: TRBD1 (5 bases). The CDR3 covers 16 residues. With 1 base removed from V and 3 bases from J, the gap between germline ends came to 13 bases. CDR3 nucleotide sequence: TGTGCCAGCAGTTTAGGTTCGGGGGGAGTCAATCAGCCCCAGCATTTT. Translating it yields CASSLGSGGVNQPQHF.

Many counts were recorded for this clonotype. The rearrangement uses TRBV5-1 and TRBJ1-1, with TRBD1 as a possible D gene (6 bases). The V gene's germline CDR1 is SGHRS and CDR2 YFSETQ. The CDR3 is 14 amino acids. V dropped 4 bases and J dropped 2 bases, with 12 bases sitting between them. Here the CDR3 reads CASSKGGPNTEAFF. CDR3 bases: TGCGCCAGCAGCAAGGGGGGCCCAAACACTGAAGCTTTCTTT.

The chain employs TRBV7-9 and TRBJ1-1; 10 bases map to TRBD1. Germline assignment: CDR1 SEHNR and CDR2 FQNEAQ (reference sequence). Unmatched junction bases numbered 2, after V lost 1 base and J lost 3 bases. The CDR3 covers 15 residues. CDR3 loop: CASSLGQGAYTEAFF. In DNA form, the CDR3 reads TGTGCCAGCAGCTTAGGACAGGGGGCTTACACTGAAGCTTTCTTT.

V is TRBV7-9 and J is TRBJ2-7; D might be TRBD1 or TRBD2, each matching 5 bases. With 4 bases removed from V and 2 bases from J, the gap between germline ends came to 15 bases. The CDR3 spans 15 residues. CDR1 is SEHNR and CDR2 is FQNEAQ in the germline V gene (reference sequence). CDR3 in amino acids: CASSSDRDGTYEQYF. The CDR3, as DNA: TGTGCCAGCAGCTCCGACCGGGACGGTACCTACGAGCAGTACTTC.

This clonotype turned up a few times. This sequence joins TRBV12-3 or TRBV12-4 and TRBJ2-3; 8 nucleotides agree with TRBD2. CDR3 size: 15 residues. The trim removed 6 bases at V and 6 bases at J, leaving 11 bases unmatched. CDR3: CASRIAGGPRDTQYF. In DNA, the CDR3 is TGTGCCAGCAGGATTGCGGGGGGCCCGAGGGATACGCAGTATTTT.

V is TRBV12-3 or TRBV12-4 and J is TRBJ2-3; the match to TRBD1 covers 7 bases. The CDR3 is made up of 15 amino acids. Trimming at V came to 5 bases and at J to 0 bases, leaving 5 bases not matched to a gene. CDR3 sequence reads: CASSRQGASTDTQYF. The CDR3 nucleotides are TGTGCCAGCAGTCGACAGGGCGCCAGCACAGATACGCAGTATTTT.

This chain uses TRBV7-9 with TRBJ2-1; D is unclear. V was trimmed by 5 bases and J by 8 bases, leaving 13 bases between them. Germline CDR1 reads SEHNR; CDR2 reads FQNEAQ (reference sequence). The CDR3 contains 13 residues. The CDR3 region is CASSRNVIDEQFF. The CDR3 DNA reads TGTGCCAGCAGCCGAAATGTTATCGATGAGCAGTTCTTC. The entire variable domain, with the rest obtained from reference TRBV7-9 and TRBJ2-1, is as follows: DTGVSQNPRHKITKRGQNVTFRCDPISEHNRLYWYRQTLGQGPEFLTYFQNEAQLEKSRLLSDRFSAERPKGSFSTLEIQRTEQGDSAMYLCASSRNVIDEQFFGPGTRLTVL.

This clonotype was counted many times. The rearrangement links TRBV20-1 to TRBJ2-1; the D gene is possibly TRBD2 (6 bases). V was shortened by 5 bases and J by 4 bases, with 24 bases between the two germline ends. The CDR3 sequence is 17 residues long. Germline V lookup: CDR1 DFQATT, CDR2 SNEGSKA (reference sequence). CDR3 nucleotides: TGCAGTGCTCAACCGGTTGGGCGGGAAGGCTCTTACAATGAGCAGTTCTTC. This gives the protein CSAQPVGREGSYNEQFF.

This clonotype has more than one count but fewer than ten. The chain recombines TRBV5-1 with TRBJ1-1, with D maybe TRBD1 (5 bases). V was shortened by 0 bases and J by 0 bases, with 9 bases between the two germline ends. CDR3 length: 15 residues. The germline V gene encodes CDR1 SGHRS and CDR2 YFSETQ. The CDR3 DNA sequence: TGCGCCAGCAGCTTGGATCGGGGGGTGAACACTGAAGCTTTCTTT. Translating gives CASSLDRGVNTEAFF.